This TCR beta chain derives from a study of T cell responses to AZD1222 COVID-19 vaccine. Sequencing used immunoSEQ multiplex PCR; TCRdb keeps in-frame clones, though not all of them. This table has 50,000 or so clones, 70% to 90% appearing once. Study conclusions and caveats: Seropositivity was recorded at baseline in only a handful of AZD1222 recipients. Epitopes outside B.1.351 and B.1.1.7 mutated regions reportedly drew nearly half of spike TCRs.

Samples with a second dose at about 4 or about 12 weeks were pooled together. Comments on this clone: Its cognate antigen is unknown.

The CDR3 has 11 amino acids. Germline V CDR1 and CDR2: SEHNR, FQNEAQ (reference sequence). V lost 3 bases to trimming and J lost 8 bases, with 7 bases between them. The TCR comes from an adult who received the AZD1222 COVID-19 vaccine. Source: peripheral blood, taken 28 days after the second AZD1222 dose. J is TRBJ1-1 and V is TRBV7-9; possible D gene TRBD1, 6 bases. The CDR3 coding sequence is TGTGCCAGCAGCTTTGGACAGGAAGCTTTCTTT. It is translated as CASSFGQEAFF.